Sequencing of this T cell receptor beta chain was carried out in a study of OX40 agonist ivuxolimab in advanced cancers. Across the whole study: Aged roughly 23 to 90 with a mean of approximately 57 years, they were more than 80% male.

This CDR3 comprises 15 residues. V was pared by 7 bases and J by 4 bases, with 19 bases between. Germline CDR1 and CDR2: SNHLY and FYNNEI. Clones were read by immunoSEQ multiplex PCR, and TCRdb kept only the in-frame ones, dropping some. The sample lists nearly 45,000 clones; roughly 82% were seen once. The clonotype originates from an adult with an advanced solid tumor such as melanoma, head and neck, liver or kidney cancer. V and J are TRBV2 and TRBJ1-2; possible D gene TRBD1, 6 bases. The sample in question was CD4+ or CD8+ T cells sorted from blood, obtained in a trial of the OX40 agonist ivuxolimab. CDR3 protein: CASTAIYRDGYGYTF. Written as DNA, the CDR3 is TGTGCCAGCACCGCCATATACAGGGACGGCTATGGCTACACCTTC.